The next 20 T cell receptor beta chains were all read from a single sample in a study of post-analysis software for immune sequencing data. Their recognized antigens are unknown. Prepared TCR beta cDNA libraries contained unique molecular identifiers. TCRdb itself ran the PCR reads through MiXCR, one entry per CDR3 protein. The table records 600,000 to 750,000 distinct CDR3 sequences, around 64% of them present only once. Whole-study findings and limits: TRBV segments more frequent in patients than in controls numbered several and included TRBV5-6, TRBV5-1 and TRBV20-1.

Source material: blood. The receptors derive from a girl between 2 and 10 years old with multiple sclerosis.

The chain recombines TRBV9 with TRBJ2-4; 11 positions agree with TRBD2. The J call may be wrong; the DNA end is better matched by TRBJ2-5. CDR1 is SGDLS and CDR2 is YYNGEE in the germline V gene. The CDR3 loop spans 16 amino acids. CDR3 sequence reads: CASSVDSGRAGETQYF. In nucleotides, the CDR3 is TGTGCCAGCAGCGTAGATAGCGGGAGGGCGGGAGAGACCCAGTACTTC.

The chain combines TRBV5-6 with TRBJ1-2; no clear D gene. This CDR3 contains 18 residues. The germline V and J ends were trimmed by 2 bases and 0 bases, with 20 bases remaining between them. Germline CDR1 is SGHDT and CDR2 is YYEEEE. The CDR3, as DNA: TGTGCCAGCAGCTTTACTTATCGGCCCGAAGAGACTAACTATGGCTACACCTTC. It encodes CASSFTYRPEETNYGYTF.

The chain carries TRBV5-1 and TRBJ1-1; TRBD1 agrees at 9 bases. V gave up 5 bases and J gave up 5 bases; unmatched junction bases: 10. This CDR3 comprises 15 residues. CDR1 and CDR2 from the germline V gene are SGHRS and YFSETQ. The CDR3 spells CASRPGLGQGTEAFF. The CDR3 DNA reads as TGCGCCAGCAGACCTGGGCTCGGACAGGGGACTGAAGCTTTCTTT.

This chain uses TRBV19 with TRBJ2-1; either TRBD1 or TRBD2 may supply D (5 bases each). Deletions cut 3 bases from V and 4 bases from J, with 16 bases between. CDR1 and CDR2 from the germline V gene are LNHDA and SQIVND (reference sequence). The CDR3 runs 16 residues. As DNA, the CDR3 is TGTGCCAGTAGTATGAGGGGTGGGGTCTTTTACAATGAGCAGTTCTTC. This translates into CASSMRGGVFYNEQFF.

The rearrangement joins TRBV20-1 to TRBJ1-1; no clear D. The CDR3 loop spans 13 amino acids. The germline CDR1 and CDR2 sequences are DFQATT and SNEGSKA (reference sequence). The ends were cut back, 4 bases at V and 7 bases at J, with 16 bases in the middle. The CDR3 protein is CSAISAILGEAFF. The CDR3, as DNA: TGCAGTGCTATATCCGCTATCCTAGGTGAAGCTTTCTTT.

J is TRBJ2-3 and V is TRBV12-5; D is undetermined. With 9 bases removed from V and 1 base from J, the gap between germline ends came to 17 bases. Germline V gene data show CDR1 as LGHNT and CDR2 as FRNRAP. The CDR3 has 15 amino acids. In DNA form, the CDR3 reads TGTGCTAGGCCTGCGAACTATCCCGGCACAGATACGCAGTATTTT. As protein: CARPANYPGTDTQYF. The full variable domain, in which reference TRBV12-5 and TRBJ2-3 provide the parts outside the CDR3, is DARVTQTPRHKVTEMGQEVTMRCQPILGHNTVFWYRQTMMQGLELLAYFRNRAPLDDSGMPKDRFSAEMPDATLATLKIQPSEPRDSAVYFCARPANYPGTDTQYFGPGTRLTVL.

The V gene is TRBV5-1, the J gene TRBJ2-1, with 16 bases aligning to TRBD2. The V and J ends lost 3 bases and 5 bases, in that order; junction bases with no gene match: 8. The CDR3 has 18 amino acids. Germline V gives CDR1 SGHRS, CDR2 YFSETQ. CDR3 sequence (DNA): TGCGCCAGCAGCTCCGCGGGACTAGCGGGGGGGCTCCACAATGAGCAGTTCTTC. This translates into CASSSAGLAGGLHNEQFF.

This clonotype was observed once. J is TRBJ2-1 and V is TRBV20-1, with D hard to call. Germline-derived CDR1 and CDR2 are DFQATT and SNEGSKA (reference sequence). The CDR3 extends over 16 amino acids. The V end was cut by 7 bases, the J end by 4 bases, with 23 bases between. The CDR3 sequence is CSGGVPEPSFYNEQFF. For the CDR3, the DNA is TGCAGTGGTGGAGTCCCCGAGCCGTCCTTTTACAATGAGCAGTTCTTC.

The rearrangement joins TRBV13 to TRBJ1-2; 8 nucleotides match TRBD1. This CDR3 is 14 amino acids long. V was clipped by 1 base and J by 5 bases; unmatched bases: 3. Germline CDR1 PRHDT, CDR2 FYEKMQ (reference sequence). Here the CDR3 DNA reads TGTGCCAGCAGCTTAGAGGGGGACAGGTATGGCTACACCTTC. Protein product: CASSLEGDRYGYTF.

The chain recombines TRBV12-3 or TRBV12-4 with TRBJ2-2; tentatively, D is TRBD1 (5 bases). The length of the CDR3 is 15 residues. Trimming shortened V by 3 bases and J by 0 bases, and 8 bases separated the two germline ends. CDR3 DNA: TGTGCCAGCAGTTTCCAGGGTCCGAACACCGGGGAGCTGTTTTTT. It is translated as CASSFQGPNTGELFF.

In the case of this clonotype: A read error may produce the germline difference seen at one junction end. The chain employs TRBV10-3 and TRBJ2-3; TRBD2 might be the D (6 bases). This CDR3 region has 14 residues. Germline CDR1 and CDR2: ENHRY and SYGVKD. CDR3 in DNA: TGTACCATCACAAGAGGCGGGGGCACAGATACGCAGTATTTT. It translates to CTITRGGGTDTQYF.

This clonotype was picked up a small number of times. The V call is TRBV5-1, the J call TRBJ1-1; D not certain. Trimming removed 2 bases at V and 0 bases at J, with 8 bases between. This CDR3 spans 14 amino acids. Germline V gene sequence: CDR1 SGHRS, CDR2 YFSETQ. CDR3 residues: CASSLWAMNTEAFF. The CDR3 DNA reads TGCGCCAGCAGCTTATGGGCCATGAACACTGAAGCTTTCTTT.

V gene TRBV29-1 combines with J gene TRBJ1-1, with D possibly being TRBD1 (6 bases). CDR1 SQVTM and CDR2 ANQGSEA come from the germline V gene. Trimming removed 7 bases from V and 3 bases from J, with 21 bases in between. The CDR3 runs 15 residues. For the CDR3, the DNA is TGCAGCGCCCAGAGCAGGGGCCTCCCGGACACTGAAGCTTTCTTT. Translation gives CSAQSRGLPDTEAFF.

CDR3 coding DNA: TGCGCCAGCAGCCTGACTTGGAGCACAGAGACCCAGTACTTC. It encodes CASSLTWSTETQYF. This chain links TRBV5-1 with TRBJ2-5; no clear D gene. With 4 bases removed from V and 4 bases from J, the gap between germline ends came to 14 bases. Germline-derived CDR1 and CDR2 are SGHRS and YFSETQ. This CDR3 is built from 14 residues.

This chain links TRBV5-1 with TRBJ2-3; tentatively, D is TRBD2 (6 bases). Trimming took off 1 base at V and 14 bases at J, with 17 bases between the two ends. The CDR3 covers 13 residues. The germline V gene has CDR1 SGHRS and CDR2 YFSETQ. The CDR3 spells CASSLFGGPYGYF. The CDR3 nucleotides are TGCGCCAGCAGCTTGTTCGGGGGACCCTATGGGTATTTT.

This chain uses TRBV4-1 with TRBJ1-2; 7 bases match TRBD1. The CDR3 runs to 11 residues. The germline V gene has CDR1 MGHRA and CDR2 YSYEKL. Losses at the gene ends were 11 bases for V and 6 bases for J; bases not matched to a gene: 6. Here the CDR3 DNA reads TGCGCCTCCGAGGACAGGAATGGCTACACCTTC. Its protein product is CASEDRNGYTF.

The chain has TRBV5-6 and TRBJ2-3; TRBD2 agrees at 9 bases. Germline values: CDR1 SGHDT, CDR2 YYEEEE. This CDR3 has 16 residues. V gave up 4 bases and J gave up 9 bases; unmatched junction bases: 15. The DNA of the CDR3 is TGTGCCAGCAGCCTTAGCGGGAGATTGGGACGCGGAACGCAGTATTTT. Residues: CASSLSGRLGRGTQYF.

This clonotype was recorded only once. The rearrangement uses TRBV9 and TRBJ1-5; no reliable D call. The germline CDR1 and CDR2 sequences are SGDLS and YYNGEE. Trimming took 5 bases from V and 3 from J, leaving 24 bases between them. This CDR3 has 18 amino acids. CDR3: CASRELIIYKAHNQPQHF. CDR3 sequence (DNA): TGTGCCAGCAGGGAACTGATTATTTACAAGGCGCACAATCAGCCCCAGCATTTT.

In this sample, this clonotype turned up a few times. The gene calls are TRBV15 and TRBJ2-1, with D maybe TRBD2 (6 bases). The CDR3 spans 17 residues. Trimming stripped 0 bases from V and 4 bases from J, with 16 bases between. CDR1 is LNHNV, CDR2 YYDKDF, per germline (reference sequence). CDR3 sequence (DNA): TGTGCCACCAGCAGAGATTACCAGGACTACAATTACAATGAGCAGTTCTTC. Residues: CATSRDYQDYNYNEQFF.

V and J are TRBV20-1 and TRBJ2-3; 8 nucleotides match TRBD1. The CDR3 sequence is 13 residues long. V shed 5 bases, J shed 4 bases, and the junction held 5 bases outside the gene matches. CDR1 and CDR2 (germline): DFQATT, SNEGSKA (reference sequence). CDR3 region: CSAQTGAPDTQYF. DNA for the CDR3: TGCAGTGCTCAGACAGGGGCACCAGATACGCAGTATTTT.